This T cell receptor (beta chain) came from a study of response to subunit inactivated influenza vaccine. Study results and caveats: The authors suggested that every seasonal influenza vaccination recruits few new T cells.

TCRdb reanalysed the RT-PCR reads using MiXCR and keeps one entry per CDR3 protein. There are about 160,000 distinct CDR3 sequences in the sample; 9.5% to 13% occur only once, and 12% lies in the top ten. This clonotype came up a few times. Its antigen is not known. Here the sequenced sample was non-naive T cells sorted from PBMCs, taken roughly 6 weeks after vaccination. The source of this sequence is a middle-aged man who received an inactivated influenza vaccine.

CDR3 sequence (DNA): TGTGCCAGCAGTTCCGGGGGGGTTGCTGAAGCTTTCTTT. It is translated as CASSSGGVAEAFF. The chain has TRBV28 and TRBJ1-1, with a tentative D call TRBD1 (5 bases). The CDR3 loop spans 13 amino acids. Germline assignment: CDR1 MDHEN and CDR2 SYDVKM. The V gene lost 4 bases and the J gene lost 6 bases, with 12 bases spanning the gap.